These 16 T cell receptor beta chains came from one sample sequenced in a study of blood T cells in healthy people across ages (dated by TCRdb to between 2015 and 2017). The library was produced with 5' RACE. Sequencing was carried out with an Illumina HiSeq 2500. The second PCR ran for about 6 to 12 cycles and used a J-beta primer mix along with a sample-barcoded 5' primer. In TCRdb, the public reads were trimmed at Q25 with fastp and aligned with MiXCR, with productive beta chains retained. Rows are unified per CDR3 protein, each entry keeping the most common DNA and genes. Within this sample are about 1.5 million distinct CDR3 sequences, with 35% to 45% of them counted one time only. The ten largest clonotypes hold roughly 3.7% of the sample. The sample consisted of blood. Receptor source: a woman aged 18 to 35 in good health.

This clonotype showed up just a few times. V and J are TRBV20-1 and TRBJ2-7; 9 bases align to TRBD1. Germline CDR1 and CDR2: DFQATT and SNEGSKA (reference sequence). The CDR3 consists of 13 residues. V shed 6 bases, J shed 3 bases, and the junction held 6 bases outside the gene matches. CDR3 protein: CSATGQGLYEQYF. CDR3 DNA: TGCAGTGCCACGGGACAGGGACTCTACGAGCAGTACTTC.

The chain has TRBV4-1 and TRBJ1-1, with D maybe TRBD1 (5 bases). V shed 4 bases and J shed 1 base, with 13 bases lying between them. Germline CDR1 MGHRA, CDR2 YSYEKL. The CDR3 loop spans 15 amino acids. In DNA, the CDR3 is TGCGCCAGCAGCCGTTTCGGGACGGGGAACACTGAAGCTTTCTTT. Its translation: CASSRFGTGNTEAFF.

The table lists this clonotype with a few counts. CDR3 DNA: TGTGCCAGCAGTTATGCCCATGGCTACACCTTC. Encoded protein: CASSYAHGYTF. The chain employs TRBV12-3 or TRBV12-4 and TRBJ1-2; D unresolved. Trimming pared 4 bases from V and 6 bases from J, leaving 6 bases between. The CDR3 loop spans 11 amino acids.

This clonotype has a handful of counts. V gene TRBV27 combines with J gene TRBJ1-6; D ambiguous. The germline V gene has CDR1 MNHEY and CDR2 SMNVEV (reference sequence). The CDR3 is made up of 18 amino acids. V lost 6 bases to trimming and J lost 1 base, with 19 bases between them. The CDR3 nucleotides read TGTGCCAGCAGACCCCCCGGGCTCCAACAATCCTATAATTCACCCCTCCACTTT. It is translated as CASRPPGLQQSYNSPLHF.

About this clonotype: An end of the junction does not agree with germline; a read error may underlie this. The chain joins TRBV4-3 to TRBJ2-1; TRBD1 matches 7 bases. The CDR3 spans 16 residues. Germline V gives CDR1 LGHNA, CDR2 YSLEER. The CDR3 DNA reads TGCGCCAGCAGCCAAGGACAGGGCCCCACCTACAATAAGCAGTTCTTC. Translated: CASSQGQGPTYNKQFF.

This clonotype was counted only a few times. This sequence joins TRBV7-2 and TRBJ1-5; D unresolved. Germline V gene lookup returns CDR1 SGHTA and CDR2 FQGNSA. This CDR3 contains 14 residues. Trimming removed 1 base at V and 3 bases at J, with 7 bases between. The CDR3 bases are TGTGCCAGCAGCTTAGGCATAAACAATCAGCCCCAGCATTTT. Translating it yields CASSLGINNQPQHF.

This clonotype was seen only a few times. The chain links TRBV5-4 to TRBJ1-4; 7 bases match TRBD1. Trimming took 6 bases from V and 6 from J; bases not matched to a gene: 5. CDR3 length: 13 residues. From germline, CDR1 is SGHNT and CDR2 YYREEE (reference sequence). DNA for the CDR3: TGTGCCAGCACTTTACAGGGGCATGAAAAACTGTTTTTT. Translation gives CASTLQGHEKLFF. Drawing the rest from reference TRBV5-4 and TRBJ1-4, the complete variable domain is ETGVTQSPTHLIKTRGQQVTLRCSSQSGHNTVSWYQQALGQGPQFIFQYYREEENGRGNFPPRFSGLQFPNYSSELNVNALELDDSALYLCASTLQGHEKLFFGSGTQLSVL.

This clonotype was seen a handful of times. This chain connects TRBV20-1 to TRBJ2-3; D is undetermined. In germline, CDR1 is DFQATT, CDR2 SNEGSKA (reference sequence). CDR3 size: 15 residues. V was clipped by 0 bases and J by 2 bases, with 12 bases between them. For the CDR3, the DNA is TGCAGTGCTAGAGATGCGGCACGAGACACAGATACGCAGTATTTT. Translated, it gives CSARDAARDTDTQYF.

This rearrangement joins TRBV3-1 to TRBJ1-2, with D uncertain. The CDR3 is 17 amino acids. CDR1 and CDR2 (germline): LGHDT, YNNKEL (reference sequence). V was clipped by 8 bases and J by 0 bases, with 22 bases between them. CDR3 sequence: CASVWAGKLDTNYGYTF. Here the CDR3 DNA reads TGTGCCAGCGTGTGGGCCGGCAAGCTGGATACTAACTATGGCTACACCTTC.

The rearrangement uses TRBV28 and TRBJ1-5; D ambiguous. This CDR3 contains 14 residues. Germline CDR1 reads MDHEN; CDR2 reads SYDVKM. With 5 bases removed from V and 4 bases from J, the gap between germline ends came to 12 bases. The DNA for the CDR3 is TGTGCCAGCAGTCCCCCAGACTGGAATCAGCCCCAGCATTTT. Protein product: CASSPPDWNQPQHF.

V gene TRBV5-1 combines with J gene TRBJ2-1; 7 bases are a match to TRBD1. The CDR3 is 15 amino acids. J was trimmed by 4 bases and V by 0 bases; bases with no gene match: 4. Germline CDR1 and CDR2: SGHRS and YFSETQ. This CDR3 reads CASSLAGQMYNEQFF. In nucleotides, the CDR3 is TGCGCCAGCAGCTTGGCGGGACAGATGTACAATGAGCAGTTCTTC.

The DNA of the CDR3 is TGCAGTGGGCTACGGTACAATGAGCAGTACTTC. Its protein product is CSGLRYNEQYF. The rearrangement joins TRBV20-1 to TRBJ2-1; D remains unclear. The J call may be mistaken, given a closer DNA end match to TRBJ2-7. The CDR3 spans 11 residues. Germline V gene data show CDR1 as DFQATT and CDR2 as SNEGSKA (reference sequence).

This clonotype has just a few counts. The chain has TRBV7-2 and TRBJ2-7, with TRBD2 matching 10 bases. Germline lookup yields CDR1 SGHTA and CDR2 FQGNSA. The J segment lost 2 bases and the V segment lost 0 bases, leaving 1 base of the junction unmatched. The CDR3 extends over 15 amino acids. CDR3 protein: CASSLAGTSAYEQYF. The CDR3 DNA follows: TGTGCCAGCAGCTTAGCCGGGACTAGCGCCTACGAGCAGTACTTC.

The CDR3 reads CASSQPWTGKVTDTQYF. The CDR3 DNA sequence: TGCGCCAGCAGCCAACCGTGGACTGGCAAGGTGACAGATACGCAGTATTTT. V is TRBV4-1 and J is TRBJ2-3; D might be TRBD2 (5 bases). Germline V gene data show CDR1 as MGHRA and CDR2 as YSYEKL. V lost 2 bases and J 3 bases, leaving 18 bases between the germline ends. CDR3 length: 17 amino acids.

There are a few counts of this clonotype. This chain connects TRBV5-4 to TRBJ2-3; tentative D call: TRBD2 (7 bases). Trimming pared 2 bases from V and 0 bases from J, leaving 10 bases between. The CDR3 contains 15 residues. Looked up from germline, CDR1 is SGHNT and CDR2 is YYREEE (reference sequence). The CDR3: CASSLKGGSTDTQYF. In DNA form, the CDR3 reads TGTGCCAGCAGCTTAAAGGGGGGGAGCACAGATACGCAGTATTTT. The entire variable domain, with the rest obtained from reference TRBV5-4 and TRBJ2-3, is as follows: ETGVTQSPTHLIKTRGQQVTLRCSSQSGHNTVSWYQQALGQGPQFIFQYYREEENGRGNFPPRFSGLQFPNYSSELNVNALELDDSALYLCASSLKGGSTDTQYFGPGTRLTVL.

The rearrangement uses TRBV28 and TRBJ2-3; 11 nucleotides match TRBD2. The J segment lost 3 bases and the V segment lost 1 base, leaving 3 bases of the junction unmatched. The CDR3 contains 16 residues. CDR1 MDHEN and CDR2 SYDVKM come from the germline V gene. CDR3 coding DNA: TGTGCCAGCAGTTTATTGGCTAGCGGGAGGACAGATACGCAGTATTTT. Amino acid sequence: CASSLLASGRTDTQYF.